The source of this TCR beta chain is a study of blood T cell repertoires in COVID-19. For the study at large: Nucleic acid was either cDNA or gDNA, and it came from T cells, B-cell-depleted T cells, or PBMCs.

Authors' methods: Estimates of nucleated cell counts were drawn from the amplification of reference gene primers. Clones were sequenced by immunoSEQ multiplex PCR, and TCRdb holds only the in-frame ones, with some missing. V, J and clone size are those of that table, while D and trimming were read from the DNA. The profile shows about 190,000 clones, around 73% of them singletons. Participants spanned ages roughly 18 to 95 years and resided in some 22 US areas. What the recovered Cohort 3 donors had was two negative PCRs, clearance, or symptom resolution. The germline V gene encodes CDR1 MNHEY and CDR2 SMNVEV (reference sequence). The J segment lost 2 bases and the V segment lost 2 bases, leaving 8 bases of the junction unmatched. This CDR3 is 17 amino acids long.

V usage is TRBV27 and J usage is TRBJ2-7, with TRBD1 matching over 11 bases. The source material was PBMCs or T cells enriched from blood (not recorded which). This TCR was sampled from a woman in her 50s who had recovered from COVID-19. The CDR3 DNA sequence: TGTGCCAGCAGTTTAGTTTTCCCGGGACAGGGGGCCTACGAGCAGTACTTC. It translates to CASSLVFPGQGAYEQYF.